The present entry profiles one T cell receptor (beta chain) with its context. The antigen is unknown. These data originate in a study of monozygotic twins with inflammatory bowel disease. Study-wide results and caveats: Variability in patient repertoires may have come partly from differing immunosuppressive treatments. For IBD patients, clonotypes shared with others were fewer than for healthy twins, especially with disease activity.

TCRdb re-called the 5' RACE reads, yielding one record per CDR3 amino acid sequence without DNA. The specimen's table records tens of thousands of distinct CDR3 sequences. The CDR3 covers 14 residues. Per the germline V gene, CDR1 is SGHTA and CDR2 is FQGTGA. The chain employs TRBV7-3 and TRBJ2-3; there is no DNA to check the TCRdb D call of TRBD1. The receptor was isolated from a human donor with ulcerative colitis or Crohn's disease, or a healthy co-twin of an affected twin (not recorded which). Sequenced material: blood. The CDR3 protein is CASSPGHSTDTQYF. Filled out from reference TRBV7-3 and TRBJ2-3, the complete variable domain reads GAGVSQTPSNKVTEKGKYVELRCDPISGHTALYWYRQSLGQGPEFLIYFQGTGAADDSGLPNDRFFAVRPEGSVSTLKIQRTERGDSAVYLCASSPGHSTDTQYFGPGTRLTVL.